The clone carrying this TCR beta chain was counted many times. Naive CD8 libraries were made from roughly 18,000 to 920,000 sorted cells, and they used 10%, 30% or 50% RNA. This sample was taken from a study of molecular identifiers for immune sequencing clone quantification. One entry per CDR3 protein, called by TCRdb with MiXCR from the PCR reads. Here the sample spans under 600,000 distinct CDR3 sequences, around 25% being singletons. The CDR3 is 14 residues long. Per germline, CDR1 SQVTM and CDR2 ANQGSEA. Trimming removed 4 bases from V and 5 bases from J, with 15 bases in between. The source material was naive CD8+ T cells from blood, with Jurkat cell RNA spiked in. Subset denoted: FACS-sorted CD8+CD4-CCR7+CD45RA+ naive T cells. This rearrangement joins TRBV29-1 to TRBJ2-1; TRBD2 is a possible D gene (5 bases). This TCR was sampled from a human donor in good health. Some libraries in this study had Jurkat cell RNA spiked in. CDR3 region: CSVGLAPGNNEQFF. CDR3 coding DNA: TGCAGCGTTGGCCTGGCTCCCGGGAACAATGAGCAGTTCTTC.